This record covers a single T cell receptor (beta chain). Adults between about 18 and 89 years of age took part from about 24 US areas. Recovered Cohort 3 donors showed two negative PCRs, clearance, or symptom resolution. The data originate from a study of blood T cell repertoires in COVID-19. In the study overall: Sample material is recorded as cDNA or gDNA derived from T cells, B-cell-depleted T cells, or PBMCs.

Authors' data handling: Scientists estimated how many nucleated cells there were by amplifying reference gene primers. TCRdb's table, derived via immunoSEQ multiplex PCR, lists solely in-frame clones and lacks some. That table furnishes V, J and clone size, whereas the DNA furnished D and trimming. Seen here are around 180,000 clones, 84% observed once, and the top ten hold about 12%. Germline V lookup: CDR1 KGHSY, CDR2 FQNENV. CDR3 length equals 15 residues. The trim removed 2 bases at V and 6 bases at J, leaving 3 bases unmatched. The clonotype was recovered from a man aged 45-65 years who had recovered from COVID-19. V and J are TRBV16 and TRBJ1-5, with TRBD1 identical over 11 bases. Sequencing input: PBMCs or T cells enriched from blood (not recorded which). CDR3 sequence (DNA): TGTGCCAGCAGCCAAGGGACAGGGGGAGCTCAGCCCCAGCATTTT. It specifies CASSQGTGGAQPQHF.